The rows below give T cell receptor beta chains drawn from one sample of a study of blood T cell repertoires in COVID-19. Clones were sequenced by immunoSEQ multiplex PCR, and TCRdb holds only the in-frame ones, with some missing. The sample includes roughly 350,000 clones, about 87% of them seen just once. The sample was peripheral blood. These receptors were collected from a woman aged 25-40 years with COVID-19, enrolled during active disease. CDR3s include the opening cysteine and the closing phenylalanine or tryptophan. Each record gives: V gene, CDR3 length, D gene, J gene, CDR3 protein. The D gene is left open where the match is weak.

>TRBV27|14|TRBD1|TRBJ1-6
CASIPTGRNSPLHF
>TRBV11-2|15|-|TRBJ2-1
CASSLARLGRNEQFF
>TRBV25-1|14|-|TRBJ1-1
CASSESGLPFVAFF
>TRBV10-3|16|TRBD2|TRBJ2-2
CAISDPGLGDTGELFF
>TRBV6-5|13|TRBD1|TRBJ2-4
CASSGTVKNIQYF
>TRBV11-2|15|TRBD1|TRBJ2-7
CASSAPGQGTYEQYF
>TRBV6-5|15|-|TRBJ1-3
CASSYDRSSGNTIYF
>TRBV21-1|14|-|TRBJ2-1
CASSPRGVGNEQFF
>TRBV16|13|-|TRBJ1-1
CASSPQRGGEAFF
>TRBV6-5|12|-|TRBJ2-5
CASSPDRETQYF
>TRBV7-2|15|TRBD1|TRBJ2-2
CASSPGQVYTGELFF
>TRBV7-2|12|TRBD1|TRBJ2-1
CASSLTGSEQFF
>TRBV5-1|15|-|TRBJ2-7
CASSLAEAGADEQYF
>TRBV3-1/TRBV3-2|18|TRBD2|TRBJ2-2
CASSQVGLAGGGTGELFF
>TRBV5-1|16|TRBD2|TRBJ2-1
CASSLRFLAGEAEQFF
>TRBV27|13|TRBD1|TRBJ2-2
CARGQGDPGELFF
>TRBV5-1|14|-|TRBJ2-1
CASSLGSRNNEQFF
>TRBV28|14|-|TRBJ1-5
CASRDSGANQPQHF
>TRBV7-2|16|TRBD1|TRBJ2-1
CASSLEGTGVHNEQFF
>TRBV4-3|16|-|TRBJ2-1
CASSQGLRDSYNEQFF
>TRBV28|11|-|TRBJ1-2
CASLRDYGYTF
>TRBV29-1|12|-|TRBJ2-5
CSVGSGLETQYF
>TRBV4-1|15|-|TRBJ2-7
CASSQGAGSSYEQYF
>TRBV5-6|13|TRBD2|TRBJ2-1
CASSLTSVDEQFF